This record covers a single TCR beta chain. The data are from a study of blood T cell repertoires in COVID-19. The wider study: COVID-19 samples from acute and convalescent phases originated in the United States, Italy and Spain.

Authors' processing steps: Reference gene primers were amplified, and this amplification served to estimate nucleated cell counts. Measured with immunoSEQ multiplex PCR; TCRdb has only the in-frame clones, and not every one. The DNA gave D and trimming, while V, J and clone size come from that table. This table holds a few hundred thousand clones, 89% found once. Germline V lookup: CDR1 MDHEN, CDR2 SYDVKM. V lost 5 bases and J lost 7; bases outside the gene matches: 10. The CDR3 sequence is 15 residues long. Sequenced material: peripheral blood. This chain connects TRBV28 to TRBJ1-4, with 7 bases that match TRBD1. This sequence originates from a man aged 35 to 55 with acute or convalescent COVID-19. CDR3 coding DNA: TGTGCCAGCAGTCCCCCGGGACAGTACCGTGAAAAACTGTTTTTT. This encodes CASSPPGQYREKLFF.